This T cell receptor (beta chain) was observed in a study of blood T cell repertoires in COVID-19. Study summary: The analysed material was cDNA or gDNA that came from T cells, B-cell-depleted T cells, or PBMCs.

The germline V gene encodes CDR1 LGHDT and CDR2 YNNKEL (reference sequence). V gave up 7 bases and J gave up 0 bases, with 9 bases separating them. CDR3 length: 13 residues. TCRdb's copy holds only in-frame clones and misses some; the assay was immunoSEQ multiplex PCR. The sample holds approximately 360,000 clones, 83% seen once. The participants were between about 18 and 100 years old and came from some 25 US areas. Cohort assignment relied on participant-reported clinical history. Two consecutive negative NP/OP PCR tests, clearance, or resolved symptoms defined Cohort 3 recovery. The rearrangement links TRBV3-1 (or the pseudogene TRBV3-2) to TRBJ1-2, with D perhaps TRBD1 (5 bases). The source material was PBMCs or T cells enriched from blood (not recorded which). The receptor's source is a woman aged 45-65 years who had recovered from COVID-19. Here the CDR3 reads CASTPTANYGYTF. The DNA of the CDR3 is TGTGCCAGCACCCCGACAGCTAACTATGGCTACACCTTC.